The clone carrying this T cell receptor beta chain was recorded at least ten times. The data are from a study of patients and donors after allogeneic stem cell transplantation. TCRdb re-called the RT-PCR reads with MiXCR, one entry per CDR3 protein. Here the sample spans approximately 88,000 distinct CDR3 sequences, around 5% being singletons. The CDR3 totals 12 residues. Germline CDR1 reads SEHNR; CDR2 reads FQNEAQ (reference sequence). Trimming cost V 2 bases and J 3 bases, with 5 bases left between them. The sequencing sample was made of blood, either unsorted or a sorted T cell fraction (not recorded which). The chain is built from TRBV7-9 and TRBJ2-7, with D hard to call. The TCR comes from a human donor who was either an allogeneic HSCT recipient or a stem cell or donor lymphocyte infusion donor (not recorded which). It is not recorded whose cells these are; they may come from a transplant donor. Here the CDR3 reads CASSLIFYEQYF. Written as DNA, the CDR3 is TGTGCCAGCAGCTTAATCTTCTACGAGCAGTACTTC.